The next 7 T cell receptor beta chains were all read from a single sample in a study of T cells after yellow fever vaccination. Via MiXCR, TCRdb re-called the 5' RACE reads, giving one row per CDR3 protein. Of around 310,000 distinct CDR3 sequences listed, 8.7% are singletons. The source was PBMCs, collected on the day of the first yellow fever vaccination. These receptors all come from a young man who received the YFV17D yellow fever vaccine.

The chain is built from TRBV15 and TRBJ1-5; D unclear. Germline V CDR1 and CDR2: LNHNV, YYDKDF (reference sequence). Trimming left V 4 bases short and J 5 bases short, with 15 bases between. This CDR3 has 15 residues. The CDR3 here is CATSTPPGSYQPQHF. CDR3 nucleotide sequence: TGTGCCACCAGCACCCCGCCTGGCAGTTATCAGCCCCAGCATTTT.

The V call is TRBV7-9, the J call TRBJ2-1; 8 positions match TRBD2. CDR1 is SEHNR, CDR2 FQNEAQ, per germline (reference sequence). The CDR3 has 17 residues. Unmatched junction bases numbered 13, after V lost 0 bases and J lost 9 bases. CDR3 nucleotide sequence: TGTGCCAGCAGCTTAGCGTCCAGCGGGGGAGTTAGTCGTGAGCAGTTCTTC. Its translation: CASSLASSGGVSREQFF.

This clonotype was counted many times. The rearrangement joins TRBV5-1 to TRBJ1-5, with 7 nucleotides matching TRBD1. This CDR3 is built from 17 residues. With 7 bases clipped from V and 5 bases from J, the junction kept 18 bases outside the gene matches. Per the germline V gene, CDR1 is SGHRS and CDR2 is YFSETQ. The CDR3 loop is CASGGDGGQLSHQPQHF. In DNA, the CDR3 is TGCGCCAGCGGGGGGGATGGGGGACAGCTATCCCATCAGCCCCAGCATTTT. Filled out from reference TRBV5-1 and TRBJ1-5, the complete variable domain reads KAGVTQTPRYLIKTRGQQVTLSCSPISGHRSVSWYQQTPGQGLQFLFEYFSETQRNKGNFPGRFSGRQFSNSRSEMNVSTLELGDSALYLCASGGDGGQLSHQPQHFGDGTRLSIL.

This clonotype was observed a few times. The chain carries TRBV2 and TRBJ1-6; D not certain. Germline V gives CDR1 SNHLY, CDR2 FYNNEI. The CDR3 runs to 13 residues. The V end was cut by 7 bases, the J end by 9 bases, with 13 bases between. The CDR3 is CASTTTEGSPLHF. DNA for the CDR3: TGTGCCAGCACCACGACGGAGGGTTCACCCCTCCACTTT. Full variable domain (outside the CDR3, taken from reference TRBV2 and TRBJ1-6): EPEVTQTPSHQVTQMGQEVILRCVPISNHLYFYWYRQILGQKVEFLVSFYNNEISEKSEIFDDQFSVERPDGSNFTLKIRSTKLEDSAMYFCASTTTEGSPLHFGNGTRLTVT.

This sequence joins TRBV9 and TRBJ2-3; the D gene is possibly TRBD2 (6 bases). The V and J ends lost 1 base and 2 bases respectively, with 11 bases between them. CDR1 and CDR2 (germline): SGDLS, YYNGEE. The CDR3 sequence is 15 residues long. CDR3 region: CASSVRDSFTDTQYF. CDR3 sequence (DNA): TGTGCCAGCAGCGTACGGGACTCCTTCACAGATACGCAGTATTTT.

This clonotype was detected only a few times. The rearrangement links TRBV11-1 to TRBJ2-5, with 12 bases matching TRBD2. CDR1 and CDR2 (germline): SGHAT, FQDESV (reference sequence). The CDR3 length is 19 residues. V gave up 4 bases and J gave up 0 bases; unmatched junction bases: 12. The CDR3 loop is CASSSKPGLAGQYQETQYF. CDR3 DNA: TGTGCCAGCAGCTCGAAGCCGGGACTAGCGGGCCAGTACCAAGAGACCCAGTACTTC.

The chain has TRBV7-3 and TRBJ2-1; TRBD1 aligns across 8 bases. The germline gives CDR1 SGHTA, CDR2 FQGTGA. V lost 2 bases and J lost 6; bases outside the gene matches: 9. This CDR3 is built from 16 residues. The CDR3 sequence: CASSLAGGPGVNEQFF. The CDR3 DNA reads as TGTGCCAGCAGCTTAGCAGGGGGCCCGGGGGTCAATGAGCAGTTCTTC. The full variable domain, in which reference TRBV7-3 and TRBJ2-1 provide the parts outside the CDR3, is GAGVSQTPSNKVTEKGKYVELRCDPISGHTALYWYRQSLGQGPEFLIYFQGTGAADDSGLPNDRFFAVRPEGSVSTLKIQRTERGDSAVYLCASSLAGGPGVNEQFFGPGTRLTVL.